This T cell receptor (beta chain) was captured in a study of OX40 agonist ivuxolimab in advanced cancers. Study summary: People in dose escalation had one of these cancers: hepatocellular carcinoma, melanoma, renal cell or head and neck cancer. Among those treated, three patients had partial responses, one with hepatocellular carcinoma and two with cutaneous melanoma.

Trimming left V 5 bases short and J 0 bases short, with 10 bases between. The CDR3 spans 14 residues. CDR1 is SGHTA and CDR2 is FQGNSA in the germline V gene. Data came from immunoSEQ multiplex PCR; TCRdb stores just in-frame clones and leaves some out. The data show over 50,000 clones, about nine tenths seen once. Blood sampling took place at baseline, cycle 4 day 1, and cycle 7 day 1. V usage is TRBV7-2 and J usage is TRBJ1-1; D gene ambiguous. Sequencing was performed on CD4+ or CD8+ T cells sorted from blood, taken in a trial of the OX40 agonist ivuxolimab. The sequence was obtained from an adult with an advanced solid tumor such as melanoma, head and neck, liver or kidney cancer. CDR3 sequence reads: CASSARTVNTEAFF. The CDR3 nucleotides are TGTGCCAGCAGCGCCCGTACAGTGAACACTGAAGCTTTCTTT.